This is a list of T cell receptor beta chains from one sample in a study of OX40 agonist ivuxolimab in advanced cancers. TCRdb's table, derived via immunoSEQ multiplex PCR, lists solely in-frame clones and lacks some. Of 30,000 to 40,000 clones listed, approximately 80% are singletons. Sample: CD4+ or CD8+ T cells sorted from blood, taken in a trial of the OX40 agonist ivuxolimab. These receptors originate from an adult with an advanced solid tumor such as melanoma, head and neck, liver or kidney cancer. The conserved cysteine and the conserved F or W are not part of the CDR3 here. Fields, in order: J gene, V gene, CDR3 protein.

TRBJ1-5 TRBV27 ASSSAGGGNQPQH
TRBJ2-1 TRBV9 ASSVRASSDEQF
TRBJ1-2 TRBV4-1 ASSFRQGDYGYT
TRBJ2-7 TRBV19 ASRNLRDRIYEQY
NA TRBV5-1 ASSSSGGIPYEQY
TRBJ2-6 TRBV7-3 ASSLKGWGFSGANVLT
TRBJ2-5 TRBV19 ASSIVSGVPQETQY
TRBJ2-7 TRBV7-2 ASSQRQGSAYEQY
TRBJ2-3 TRBV7-8 ASSLAEGASTDTQY
TRBJ2-2 TRBV9 ASSPRGGARNTGELF
TRBJ1-1 TRBV7-7 ASSRALNTEAF
TRBJ2-3 TRBV29-1 SVEVLLSQY
NA TRBV11-2 ASSSLRGQGKNEQY
TRBJ1-2 TRBV5-1 ASSLDGQRNYGYT
TRBJ1-5 TRBV7-8 ASSLEGQPQH
TRBJ1-2 TRBV5-5 AIGGPDGYT
TRBJ1-6 TRBV9 ASSVAGGGVSPLH
TRBJ1-6 TRBV19 ASSIGLMNGNSPLH
TRBJ2-4 TRBV5-6 ASSALGSAKNIQY
TRBJ2-7 TRBV5-1 ASSLGQGSSYEQY
TRBJ2-5 TRBV14 ASSHGGKGSQETQY
TRBJ2-7 TRBV6-6 ASSPSGSSYEQY
TRBJ1-5 TRBV18 ASSSINSNQPQH
TRBJ1-1 TRBV27 ASSSQGVHTEAF
TRBJ2-7 TRBV18 ASSHVTGASTYEQY
TRBJ2-7 TRBV7-8 ASSLDERERGGQY
TRBJ2-1 TRBV5-8 ASSRHRGAYNEQF
TRBJ1-2 TRBV2 ASSGLRGLGYT
TRBJ2-3 TRBV30 AWSKGYLSTDTQY
TRBJ2-2 TRBV9 ASSVTGTGGPGELF
TRBJ2-1 TRBV7-6 ASSIQEGQNEQF
TRBJ2-3 TRBV15 ATSGQGTDTQY
TRBJ2-7 TRBV18 ASSPVADSYEQY
TRBJ2-3 TRBV6-5 ASKGRPSTDTQY
TRBJ2-5 TRBV9 ASSRTGQETQY
TRBJ2-5 TRBV4-2 ASSQDKGRGETQY
TRBJ2-2 TRBV5-1 ASRDRVNTGELF
TRBJ2-3 TRBV2 ASTPRGESTTDTQY
TRBJ2-1 TRBV7-3 ASSLTSGGNNEQF
TRBJ2-7 TRBV6-5 ASRMGGALLEQY
TRBJ2-1 TRBV5-4 ASSFGPGQAYNEQF
TRBJ2-1 TRBV7-9 ASSIGLVYNEQF
TRBJ2-5 TRBV15 ATSRDGSGAYQETQY
TRBJ1-1 TRBV29-1 SVEEWRTGQLNTEAF
TRBJ1-6 TRBV30 AWRKQGNNSPLH
TRBJ2-4 TRBV5-8 ASSLGTSSLAKNIQY
TRBJ2-7 TRBV6-6 ASSYEQRGKY
TRBJ1-1 TRBV19 ASSGDSNFEAF
TRBJ1-3 TRBV30 AWSPGVTGNTIY